This entry lists 3 T cell receptor beta chains sequenced from one sample in a study of blood T cell repertoires in COVID-19. The repertoire was sequenced with immunoSEQ multiplex PCR; TCRdb's copy has only in-frame clones and lacks some. The sample includes about 86,000 clones, roughly four fifths seen only once; the top ten take more than 1%. The sample taken for sequencing was peripheral blood. All receptors come from a woman of 80 years or more with acute or convalescent COVID-19.

CDR3 DNA: TGCGCCAGCAGACTGGAAGGGACAGGGAATGAAAAACTGTTTTTT. It translates to CASRLEGTGNEKLFF. This chain links TRBV5-1 with TRBJ1-4; 9 nucleotides match TRBD1. This CDR3 has 15 residues. Germline V gene lookup returns CDR1 SGHRS and CDR2 YFSETQ. V was pared by 5 bases and J by 5 bases, with 7 bases of the junction left unmatched.

This clone was picked up a small number of times. For the CDR3, the DNA is TGTGCCACCAGGGACAGGGTTAGGTACGAGCAGTACTTC. The encoded protein is CATRDRVRYEQYF. The V call is TRBV24-1, the J call TRBJ2-7; TRBD1 aligns across 8 bases. The trim removed 7 bases at V and 4 bases at J, leaving 5 bases unmatched. This CDR3 is 13 amino acids long. Germline values: CDR1 KGHDR, CDR2 SFDVKD.

Points on this clone: Other DNA sequences in this sample translate to the same CDR3. CDR3 sequence reads: CASSPGDSNQPQHF. CDR3 nucleotide sequence: TGTGCCAGCTCACCCGGGGATAGCAATCAGCCCCAGCATTTT. This chain links TRBV18 with TRBJ1-5; D gene unclear. CDR1 and CDR2 (germline): KGHSH, LQKENI. Trimming left V 3 bases short and J 0 bases short, with 6 bases between. The CDR3 has 14 residues.